The 28 T cell receptor beta chains below all came from one sample that was sequenced in a study of blood T cells in healthy people across ages (dated by TCRdb to between 2014 and 2017). The receptor library was made with 5' RACE. This sample was sequenced with an Illumina HiSeq 2500. A second PCR of about 7 to 12 cycles was run with a J-beta primer mix and a sample-barcoded 5' primer. In-frame beta chains were kept once TCRdb had trimmed the public reads at Q25 with fastp and called clones with MiXCR. Identical CDR3 proteins give one entry, which carries the most common genes and DNA. The sample table shows approximately 810,000 distinct CDR3 sequences, and around 28% are seen once. In total, the top ten clones hold 15% to 20% of the sample. Sequencing was done on a sample of blood. These receptors originate from a woman of 80 years or more in good health.

The J gene is TRBJ1-1, the V gene TRBV7-2; D not resolved. Germline-derived CDR1 and CDR2 are SGHTA and FQGNSA. This CDR3 is 14 amino acids long. With 3 bases removed from V and 0 bases from J, the gap between germline ends came to 8 bases. Here the CDR3 DNA reads TGTGCCAGCAGCTTTATGGGGATGAACACTGAAGCTTTCTTT. Residues: CASSFMGMNTEAFF.

This clonotype was detected ten times or more. The rearrangement joins TRBV6-5 to TRBJ1-2, with unresolved D. V dropped 5 bases and J dropped 3 bases, with 10 bases sitting between them. This CDR3 spans 13 amino acids. CDR1 and CDR2 from the germline V gene are MNHEY and SVGAGI. The CDR3 bases are TGTGCCAGCAGTGTAAACCGTGACTATGGCTACACCTTC. Its translation: CASSVNRDYGYTF.

About this clonotype: Given a much more abundant clone one base away, this may be a read error. V is TRBV6-1 and J is TRBJ2-4; 9 bases agree with TRBD2. The V and J ends lost 5 bases and 2 bases, in that order; junction bases with no gene match: 7. Germline V gene data show CDR1 as MNHNS and CDR2 as SASEGT. This CDR3 has 16 amino acids. The CDR3 loop reads CASSISGGATKNIQYF. The CDR3 nucleotides read TGTGCCAGCAGTATTAGCGGGGGCGCAACCAAAAACATTCAGTACTTC.

The rearrangement links TRBV6-5 to TRBJ2-2; D gene ambiguous. CDR3 size: 18 residues. CDR1 MNHEY and CDR2 SVGAGI come from the germline V gene. V gave up 0 bases and J gave up 4 bases, with 18 bases separating them. The DNA for the CDR3 is TGTGCCAGCAGTTACTCTCTTGTCCGGATCCGTGGCACCGGGGAGCTGTTTTTT. It is translated as CASSYSLVRIRGTGELFF.

This clonotype was detected a few times. The rearrangement uses TRBV30 and TRBJ1-1; D might be TRBD1 (6 bases). CDR3 length: 16 residues. Germline V lookup: CDR1 GTSNPN, CDR2 SVGIG (reference sequence). With 4 bases removed from V and 4 bases from J, the gap between germline ends came to 22 bases. CDR3: CAWTLGLGGQGTEAFF. CDR3 nucleotide sequence: TGTGCCTGGACCCTAGGTCTCGGGGGGCAGGGCACTGAAGCTTTCTTT.

This clonotype was observed a few times. A single base separates this from a much larger clone, so it may be a read error. The chain employs TRBV5-1 and TRBJ2-1; D uncertain. Trimming left V 4 bases short and J 7 bases short, with 15 bases between. Germline CDR1 SGHRS, CDR2 YFSETQ. The length of the CDR3 is 14 residues. CDR3 in amino acids: CASSPLSSRNEQFF. CDR3 sequence (DNA): TGCGCCAGCAGCCCCCTTTCCAGCCGGAATGAGCAGTTCTTC.

In this sample, this clonotype turned up a few times. The V and J genes are TRBV7-2 and TRBJ1-1; a possible D gene is TRBD1 (6 bases). Per the germline V gene, CDR1 is SGHTA and CDR2 is FQGNSA. This CDR3 is built from 15 residues. With 5 bases removed from V and 1 base from J, the gap between germline ends came to 14 bases. The CDR3, as DNA: TGTGCCAGCAGCCGTTGGGGGCACAAGAACACTGAAGCTTTCTTT. Translation: CASSRWGHKNTEAFF. Combining the CDR3 with reference TRBV7-2 and TRBJ1-1 gives the whole variable domain GAGVSQSPSNKVTEKGKDVELRCDPISGHTALYWYRQSLGQGLEFLIYFQGNSAPDKSGLPSDRFSAERTGGSVSTLTIQRTQQEDSAVYLCASSRWGHKNTEAFFGQGTRLTVV.

This clonotype came up many times. The chain combines TRBV6-5 with TRBJ2-1; 12 positions match TRBD1. This CDR3 spans 19 amino acids. V shed 4 bases, J shed 9 bases, and the junction held 19 bases outside the gene matches. Germline V gene lookup returns CDR1 MNHEY and CDR2 SVGAGI. The CDR3 here is CASSSRGPGTGGGGGEQFF. The DNA of the CDR3 is TGTGCCAGCAGTTCCCGAGGACCAGGGACAGGGGGCGGTGGGGGTGAGCAGTTCTTC.

As regards this clonotype: A much larger clone differs from this one at a single base, so this may be a read error. V is TRBV20-1 and J is TRBJ2-1, with 9 bases identical to TRBD2. The DNA matches TRBJ2-7 better at its end, which makes the J call doubtful. The CDR3 runs to 15 residues. Germline CDR1 is DFQATT and CDR2 is SNEGSKA (reference sequence). The CDR3, as DNA: TGCAGTGCTAGAGATCTGCGGGGGGGATACAATGAGCAGTACTTC. Amino acids: CSARDLRGGYNEQYF.

This clonotype was counted many times. This rearrangement joins TRBV5-6 to TRBJ2-5, with TRBD2 as a possible D gene (7 bases). The germline gives CDR1 SGHDT, CDR2 YYEEEE. The CDR3 sequence is 16 residues long. Trimming pared 0 bases from V and 3 bases from J, leaving 15 bases between. CDR3 in amino acids: CASSLVRGAREETQYF. For the CDR3, the DNA is TGTGCCAGCAGCTTGGTTCGGGGGGCCAGAGAAGAGACCCAGTACTTC.

This clonotype has a handful of counts. The V and J genes are TRBV21-1 and TRBJ2-1; TRBD2, the table's D call, lacks a check against the DNA. TRBV21-1 is a pseudogene. This CDR3 comprises 15 residues. CDR3 sequence reads: CASSKEQRGSNEQFF. CDR3 nucleotides: TGTGCCAGCAGCAAAGAGCAGCGGGGGAGCAATGAGCAGTTCTTC.

This clonotype has just a few counts. J is TRBJ2-3 and V is TRBV20-1; no reliable D call. V was shortened by 1 base and J by 4 bases, with 18 bases between the two germline ends. The CDR3 has 16 amino acids. Per the germline V gene, CDR1 is DFQATT and CDR2 is SNEGSKA (reference sequence). CDR3 DNA: TGCAGTGCTAGAGCCACCGTTCAAAGAGGAGCAGATACGCAGTATTTT. As protein: CSARATVQRGADTQYF.

As to this clonotype: A much larger clone is a single base away; this may be a read error. J is TRBJ2-7 and V is TRBV5-1; 10 positions match TRBD1. From germline, CDR1 is SGHRS and CDR2 YFSETQ. There are 16 residues in the CDR3. V was clipped by 0 bases and J by 7 bases; unmatched bases: 10. For the CDR3, the DNA is TGCGCCAGCAGCTTGGGGGGACAGGGGATCTTCAATGAGCAGTACTTC. It translates to CASSLGGQGIFNEQYF.

The genes are TRBV9 and TRBJ2-2; maybe TRBD2 (6 bases). CDR1 is SGDLS and CDR2 is YYNGEE in the germline V gene. CDR3 length equals 14 residues. Trimming shortened V by 0 bases and J by 3 bases, and 6 bases separated the two germline ends. CDR3 residues: CASSVVADTGELFF. The CDR3 bases are TGTGCCAGCAGCGTAGTAGCGGACACCGGGGAGCTGTTTTTT.

This clonotype has only a few counts. The chain couples TRBV4-3 to TRBJ2-2, with 8 nucleotides matching TRBD1. This CDR3 has 16 residues. CDR1 is LGHNA and CDR2 is YSLEER in the germline V gene. V lost 2 bases to trimming and J lost 1 base; unmatched junction nucleotides: 3. For the CDR3, the DNA is TGCGCCAGCAGCCAACTCGACAGGGGGAACACCGGGGAGCTGTTTTTT. Amino acids: CASSQLDRGNTGELFF.

Notes on this clonotype: A much larger clonotype is one base distant, so this may be a read error. The chain couples TRBV5-1 to TRBJ2-5; D tentatively reads TRBD1 or TRBD2 (5 bases each). The V gene's germline CDR1 is SGHRS and CDR2 YFSETQ. The CDR3 runs 14 residues. The CDR3 DNA follows: TGCGCCGGCAGCTTCAGGGAGTTGGGGGAGACCCAGTACTTC. It encodes CAGSFRELGETQYF.

The gene calls are TRBV6-5 and TRBJ1-2; possible D gene TRBD1, 5 bases. Between the trimmed V and J ends, which lost 0 bases and 3 bases, there was a span of 20 bases. CDR3 length equals 18 residues. Germline V gene sequence: CDR1 MNHEY, CDR2 SVGAGI. CDR3 sequence: CASSYSMAGWKEYYGYTF. CDR3 DNA sequence: TGTGCCAGCAGTTACTCGATGGCAGGGTGGAAGGAATACTATGGCTACACCTTC.

This clonotype appeared once. The genes are TRBV12-3 or TRBV12-4 and TRBJ2-3, with D hard to call. CDR3 size: 13 residues. Trimming pared 10 bases from V and 3 bases from J, leaving 14 bases between. The CDR3, as DNA: TGTGCCACCAGCAGAGCGAGGACAGATACGCAGTATTTT. The encoded protein is CATSRARTDTQYF.

There are many counts of this clonotype. The rearrangement uses TRBV20-1 and TRBJ2-3, with D possibly TRBD1 on 5 matching bases. Trimming pared 6 bases from V and 4 bases from J, leaving 26 bases between. This CDR3 has 17 residues. In germline, CDR1 is DFQATT, CDR2 SNEGSKA (reference sequence). CDR3 protein: CSAPTKRQGLSPDTQYF. In nucleotides, the CDR3 is TGCAGTGCCCCCACGAAGCGCCAGGGTCTTTCTCCAGATACGCAGTATTTT.

This clonotype occurred a few times. The gene calls are TRBV20-1 and TRBJ1-5, with 7 bases aligning to TRBD1. The germline CDR1 and CDR2 sequences are DFQATT and SNEGSKA (reference sequence). This CDR3 spans 15 amino acids. V was clipped by 6 bases and J by 3 bases; unmatched bases: 11. CDR3 sequence (DNA): TGCAGTGCGCCTGGGCGACAGGGACACAATCAGCCCCAGCATTTT. Protein: CSAPGRQGHNQPQHF.

The CDR3 sequence is CASSWDPGTDTQYF. CDR3 nucleotides: TGTGCCAGTAGTTGGGACCCCGGCACAGATACGCAGTATTTT. The V call is TRBV19, the J call TRBJ2-3, with D tentatively TRBD1 or TRBD2 (5 bases each). CDR3 length equals 14 residues. CDR1 is LNHDA, CDR2 SQIVND, per germline (reference sequence). With 5 bases removed from V and 1 base from J, the gap between germline ends came to 10 bases.

This clonotype was counted ten times or more. The chain carries TRBV3-1 and TRBJ1-6; 11 nucleotides match TRBD1. V dropped 1 base and J dropped 10; count of bases not matched to a gene: 0. From germline, CDR1 is LGHDT and CDR2 YNNKEL (reference sequence). The CDR3 totals 14 residues. The CDR3 reads CASSQGTGGSPLHF. The CDR3 DNA reads as TGTGCCAGCAGCCAAGGGACAGGGGGCTCACCCCTCCACTTT. The whole variable domain, filled in from reference TRBV3-1 and TRBJ1-6, reads DTAVSQTPKYLVTQMGNDKSIKCEQNLGHDTMYWYKQDSKKFLKIMFSYNNKELIINETVPNRFSPKSPDKAHLNLHINSLELGDSAVYFCASSQGTGGSPLHFGNGTRLTVT.

The chain links TRBV24-1 to TRBJ1-2, with TRBD1 matching 9 bases. The CDR3 totals 16 residues. V shed 7 bases and J 8 bases; nucleotides not matched to a gene: 16. Germline CDR1 reads KGHDR; CDR2 reads SFDVKD. CDR3 protein: CATSSTGTGSIGGYTF. As DNA, the CDR3 is TGTGCCACCAGCTCGACCGGGACAGGGTCGATTGGCGGCTACACCTTC.

This clonotype was detected ten times or more. V usage is TRBV7-2 and J usage is TRBJ2-7, with TRBD1 matching over 7 bases. The V gene's germline CDR1 is SGHTA and CDR2 FQGNSA. The CDR3 consists of 14 residues. V was clipped by 5 bases and J by 0 bases; unmatched bases: 4. The CDR3 nucleotides read TGTGCCAGCAGCCCGGGACAGCGCTCCTACGAGCAGTACTTC. As protein: CASSPGQRSYEQYF. The full variable domain, rest sourced from reference TRBV7-2 and TRBJ2-7, is GAGVSQSPSNKVTEKGKDVELRCDPISGHTALYWYRQSLGQGLEFLIYFQGNSAPDKSGLPSDRFSAERTGGSVSTLTIQRTQQEDSAVYLCASSPGQRSYEQYFGPGTRLTVT.

As regards this clonotype: The junction departs from the called germline gene at one end, perhaps through a read error. V and J are TRBV2 and TRBJ1-5; the D gene is possibly TRBD1 (5 bases). Germline-derived CDR1 and CDR2 are SNHLY and FYNNEI. CDR3 length: 14 amino acids. CDR3 coding DNA: TGTGCCAGCAGTGGACAGTATAGCGATCAGCCCCAGCATTTT. Translated, it gives CASSGQYSDQPQHF. Full variable domain (outside the CDR3, taken from reference TRBV2 and TRBJ1-5): EPEVTQTPSHQVTQMGQEVILRCVPISNHLYFYWYRQILGQKVEFLVSFYNNEISEKSEIFDDQFSVERPDGSNFTLKIRSTKLEDSAMYFCASSGQYSDQPQHFGDGTRLSIL.

This clonotype was counted a single time. This chain joins TRBV7-9 and TRBJ2-3; D might be TRBD2 (6 bases). Trimming removed 1 base from V and 1 base from J, with 18 bases in between. Germline V gives CDR1 SEHNR, CDR2 FQNEAQ (reference sequence). This CDR3 spans 18 amino acids. The CDR3 region is CASSLVTSPGVGTDTQYF. CDR3 sequence (DNA): TGTGCCAGCAGCTTAGTAACCTCCCCGGGAGTGGGCACAGATACGCAGTATTTT.

This clonotype has at least ten counts. The chain is built from TRBV24-1 and TRBJ2-1; D is perhaps TRBD1 (6 bases). The V gene's germline CDR1 is KGHDR and CDR2 SFDVKD. Trimming removed 3 bases at V and 1 base at J, with 9 bases between. CDR3 length: 15 amino acids. CDR3 DNA sequence: TGTGCCACCAGTGATAGGGGGTCATCCTACAATGAGCAGTTCTTC. It yields the protein CATSDRGSSYNEQFF.

This clonotype occurred a few times. The rearrangement links TRBV20-1 to TRBJ1-1, with TRBD1 as a possible D gene (6 bases). Germline CDR1 and CDR2: DFQATT and SNEGSKA (reference sequence). The germline V and J ends were trimmed by 0 bases and 5 bases, with 16 bases remaining between them. This CDR3 contains 15 residues. The CDR3 DNA is TGCAGTGCTAGAGATTGGGGGGGGGGCATAACTGAAGCTTTCTTT. Translation: CSARDWGGGITEAFF.